This entry lists 11 T cell receptor beta chains sequenced from one sample in a study of T cell changes during pregnancy in multiple sclerosis. The assay was immunoSEQ multiplex PCR, and TCRdb's table has in-frame clones only and misses some. The sample holds about 83,000 clones; around 93% are singletons and the top ten take about 3.8%. The material sequenced was PBMCs, taken in the first trimester of pregnancy. The receptors were sampled from a female donor in good health, serving as a control in a pregnancy study. Some clones in this sample may be carry-over from other donors' samples.

J is TRBJ2-2 and V is TRBV6-1; tentative D call: TRBD2 (6 bases). This CDR3 has 13 amino acids. The V gene's germline CDR1 is MNHNS and CDR2 SASEGT. V was shortened by 6 bases and J by 5 bases, with 10 bases between the two germline ends. The CDR3 region has the DNA TGTGCCAGCAGCCCGGGACTTACCGGGGAGCTGTTTTTT. Translating gives CASSPGLTGELFF.

The rearrangement joins TRBV10-1 to TRBJ2-7, with TRBD2 matching over 9 bases. Germline CDR1 reads WNHNN; CDR2 reads SYGVQD (reference sequence). V gave up 5 bases and J gave up 3 bases; unmatched junction bases: 5. The CDR3 has 14 residues. CDR3 sequence (DNA): TGCGCCAGCAGTAAGACTAGCGGAATCTACGAGCAGTACTTC. Translating it yields CASSKTSGIYEQYF.

V and J are TRBV4-3 and TRBJ2-1; no clear D. The CDR3 runs to 13 residues. V gave up 0 bases and J gave up 5 bases, with 5 bases separating them. Germline V lookup: CDR1 LGHNA, CDR2 YSLEER. In nucleotides, the CDR3 is TGCGCCAGCAGCCAAGATTTCAACAATGAGCAGTTCTTC. It yields the protein CASSQDFNNEQFF.

The V and J genes are TRBV7-2 and TRBJ2-1, with 9 bases lining up with TRBD1. The CDR3 runs 15 residues. Germline V gene lookup returns CDR1 SGHTA and CDR2 FQGNSA. Trimming at V came to 5 bases and at J to 7 bases, leaving 9 bases not matched to a gene. DNA for the CDR3: TGTGCCAGCAGCCGACAGGGGGGGTTGATGAATGAGCAGTTCTTC. It codes for CASSRQGGLMNEQFF.

The chain is built from TRBV29-1 and TRBJ2-6, with 7 positions matching TRBD1. V was clipped by 5 bases and J by 4 bases; unmatched bases: 8. The V gene's germline CDR1 is SQVTM and CDR2 ANQGSEA. The CDR3 loop spans 15 amino acids. The CDR3 sequence: CSVTTGVNGANVLTF. The CDR3 nucleotides are TGCAGCGTTACTACAGGGGTGAACGGGGCCAACGTCCTGACTTTC.

The chain recombines TRBV9 with TRBJ2-2, with 9 nucleotides matching TRBD2. Looked up from germline, CDR1 is SGDLS and CDR2 is YYNGEE. V lost 0 bases to trimming and J lost 5 bases; unmatched junction nucleotides: 5. This CDR3 comprises 16 residues. Written as DNA, the CDR3 is TGTGCCAGCAGCGTAGAGGGGACTAGCATAACCGGGGAGCTGTTTTTT. It codes for CASSVEGTSITGELFF.

This clone is a singleton in its sample. CDR3 DNA sequence: TGTGCCAGCAGTGAGGTTGCGGGATCCTACAATGAGCAGTTCTTC. It yields the protein CASSEVAGSYNEQFF. The V and J genes are TRBV2 and TRBJ2-1; possible D gene TRBD2, 6 bases. The V gene's germline CDR1 is SNHLY and CDR2 FYNNEI. Trimming stripped 3 bases from V and 1 base from J, with 10 bases between. CDR3 length: 15 amino acids.

V gene TRBV6-6 combines with J gene TRBJ2-3; 14 nucleotides match TRBD2. CDR1 is MNHNY and CDR2 is SVGAGI in the germline V gene (reference sequence). The junction had 6 bases not matched to a gene; V was cut back by 8 bases and J by 2 bases. The CDR3 length is 16 residues. The CDR3 DNA follows: TGTGCCAGCGGAGGGACTAGCGGGGGATCCACAGATACGCAGTATTTT. This sequence encodes CASGGTSGGSTDTQYF.

V usage is TRBV19 and J usage is TRBJ1-5; 8 nucleotides agree with TRBD1. This CDR3 has 15 amino acids. Germline V gives CDR1 LNHDA, CDR2 SQIVND (reference sequence). The V and J ends lost 6 bases and 2 bases, in that order; junction bases with no gene match: 6. The CDR3 protein is CASSPTTGGNQPQHF. The CDR3 DNA follows: TGTGCCAGTAGCCCGACGACAGGGGGCAATCAGCCCCAGCATTTT.

The chain is built from TRBV14 and TRBJ1-2; TRBD1 is a possible D gene (5 bases). Germline CDR1 and CDR2: SGHDN and FVKESK. CDR3 size: 15 residues. V lost 4 bases to trimming and J lost 0 bases, with 12 bases between them. The CDR3 DNA sequence: TGTGCCAGCAGCCCCCTGGACAAAGCTAACTATGGCTACACCTTC. It codes for CASSPLDKANYGYTF. The full variable domain, completed using reference TRBV14 and TRBJ1-2, is EAGVTQFPSHSVIEKGQTVTLRCDPISGHDNLYWYRRVMGKEIKFLLHFVKESKQDESGMPNNRFLAERTGGTYSTLKVQPAELEDSGVYFCASSPLDKANYGYTFGSGTRLTVV.

In nucleotides, the CDR3 is TGTGCCAGTAGTATCAGTGAGACAGGATCGCAGTATTTT. Encoded protein: CASSISETGSQYF. The V gene is TRBV19, the J gene TRBJ2-3, with a tentative D call TRBD1 (6 bases). V lost 3 bases to trimming and J lost 10 bases, with 14 bases between them. CDR3 size: 13 residues. Germline V lookup: CDR1 LNHDA, CDR2 SQIVND (reference sequence). The complete variable domain, with remaining parts taken from reference TRBV19 and TRBJ2-3, reads DGGITQSPKYLFRKEGQNVTLSCEQNLNHDAMYWYRQDPGQGLRLIYYSQIVNDFQKGDIAEGYSVSREKKESFPLTVTSAQKNPTAFYLCASSISETGSQYFGPGTRLTVL.